The clone carrying this T cell receptor (beta chain) was recorded once. No antigen is known for it. This CDR3 contains 13 residues. The germline V gene encodes CDR1 MGHDK and CDR2 SYGVNS. V dropped 3 bases and J dropped 4; count of bases not matched to a gene: 2. This specimen belongs to a study of graft-versus-host responses after intestinal transplantation. Study overall: Anti-thymocyte globulin induction was given to all recipients, followed by tacrolimus and steroids for 3 to 4 years. General study points: Within allografts, high graft-versus-host to host-versus-graft clonal ratios were seen among patients with graft-donor T cell macrochimerism. Peak circulating GvH clone levels tracked with early post-transplant HvG declines. Ileal or blood samples showed some GvH clones first, and such clones were also found in recipient marrow.

Sequencing used immunoSEQ multiplex PCR; TCRdb keeps in-frame clones, though not all of them. The data show some 95,000 clones, around 90% seen once. The rearrangement uses TRBV25-1 and TRBJ1-2, with 7 bases that match TRBD1. The sample was unstimulated CD8+ T cells sorted from spleen or lymph node cells, taken before intestinal transplant. The sequence was obtained from a human donor who received an intestinal transplant. For the CDR3, the DNA is TGTGCCAGCAGTGAGGGGACAGCCTATGGCTACACCTTC. Amino acids: CASSEGTAYGYTF.